This entry describes one TCR beta chain. Its antigen is not known. The record originates from a study of T cell repertoires in cytomegalovirus infection. For the study at large: Recently identified HLA-C-restricted CMV epitopes were among the peptides used. The study, taken as a whole, reports: Dominating the ex vivo response were HLA-C-restricted CMV-specific TCR beta clonotypes.

Each CDR3 protein is one row after TCRdb ran MiXCR on the reads. The data show 350,000 to 400,000 distinct CDR3 sequences, with about 35% seen just once and 13% held by the top ten. V was trimmed by 3 bases and J by 1 base, leaving 12 bases between them. Germline CDR1 is SGHTA and CDR2 is FQGNSA. This CDR3 comprises 16 residues. This sequence originates from a human donor in good health (CMV status not recorded). Some clones in this sample may be carry-over from other donors' samples. This rearrangement joins TRBV7-2 to TRBJ2-2; D not resolved. This specimen was cultured PBMCs, taken from culture after CMV antigen stimulation. CDR3 amino acids: CASSLDLLGNTGELFF. DNA for the CDR3: TGTGCCAGCAGCTTGGACCTTTTAGGGAACACCGGGGAGCTGTTTTTT.